One sample yielded the 4 T cell receptor beta chains listed below, sequenced in a study of long-term antiretroviral therapy in people with HIV. Investigators performed immunoSEQ version v3.0 at survey level. Sequencing used immunoSEQ multiplex PCR; TCRdb keeps in-frame clones, though not all of them. The repertoire holds 40,000 or so clones, with 70% to 90% as singletons. The sequenced sample was unsorted PBMCs, obtained just before starting antiretroviral therapy. Receptors were obtained from a woman aged 18 to 35 with HIV.

This chain connects TRBV18 to TRBJ2-1; TRBD1 might be the D (6 bases). There are 13 residues in the CDR3. V shed 3 bases and J shed 4 bases, with 7 bases lying between them. Per germline, CDR1 KGHSH and CDR2 LQKENI. The CDR3 DNA follows: TGTGCCAGCTCACCTACAGGGTACAATGAGCAGTTCTTC. It translates to CASSPTGYNEQFF. The whole variable domain, remainder taken from reference TRBV18 and TRBJ2-1, is NAGVMQNPRHLVRRRGQEARLRCSPMKGHSHVYWYRQLPEEGLKFMVYLQKENIIDESGMPKERFSAEFPKEGPSILRIQQVVRGDSAAYFCASSPTGYNEQFFGPGTRLTVL.

This clone was counted a few times. The same CDR3 can be traced to other DNA sequences in this sample. CDR3 sequence (DNA): TGCGCCAGCAGCTTAGAGCGGTCTAGCACAGATACGCAGTATTTT. Amino acids: CASSLERSSTDTQYF. V is TRBV5-1 and J is TRBJ2-3; TRBD2 is a possible D gene (5 bases). This CDR3 is 15 amino acids long. The germline V gene encodes CDR1 SGHRS and CDR2 YFSETQ. V lost 2 bases and J lost 0, with 10 bases in between.

V usage is TRBV25-1 and J usage is TRBJ2-7, with a weak D call TRBD1 (6 bases). In germline, CDR1 is MGHDK, CDR2 SYGVNS. Trimming took 6 bases from V and 4 from J, leaving 16 bases between them. The CDR3 has 14 amino acids. This CDR3 is CASSRQAPKYEQYF. CDR3 coding DNA: TGTGCCAGCAGCCGACAGGCCCCAAAATACGAGCAGTACTTC.

The count of this clone is one. The chain has TRBV27 and TRBJ2-7; 9 bases agree with TRBD2. Unmatched junction bases numbered 3, after V lost 2 bases and J lost 1 base. Germline V gives CDR1 MNHEY, CDR2 SMNVEV (reference sequence). The CDR3 is 15 residues long. The CDR3 DNA sequence: TGTGCCAGCAGTTTAAGCGGGGGGCGATCCTACGAGCAGTACTTC. Its protein is CASSLSGGRSYEQYF.